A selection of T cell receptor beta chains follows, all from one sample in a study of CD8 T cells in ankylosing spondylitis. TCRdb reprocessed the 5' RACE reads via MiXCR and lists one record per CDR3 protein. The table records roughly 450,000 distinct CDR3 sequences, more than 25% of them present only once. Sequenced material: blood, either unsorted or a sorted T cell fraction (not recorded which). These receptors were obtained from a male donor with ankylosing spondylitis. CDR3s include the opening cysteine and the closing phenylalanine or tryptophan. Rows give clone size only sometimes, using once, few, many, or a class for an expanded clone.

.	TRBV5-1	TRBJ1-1	CASSSPGTMNTEAFF
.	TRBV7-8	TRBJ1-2	CASSALQGTLSNYGYTF
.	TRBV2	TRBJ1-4	CASSPRDAFEKLFF
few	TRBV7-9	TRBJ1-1	CASSEQGARTEAFF
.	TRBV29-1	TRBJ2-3	CSAGLGRTDTQYF
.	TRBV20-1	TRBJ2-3	CSARKAGNTDTQYF
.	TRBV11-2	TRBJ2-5	CASNPRPLMETQYF
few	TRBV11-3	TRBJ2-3	CASSLQDTQYF
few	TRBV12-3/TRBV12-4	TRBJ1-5	CASSFFGQANQPQHF
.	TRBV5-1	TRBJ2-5	CASSLGTSGKQETQYF
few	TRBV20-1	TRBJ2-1	CSADPAVSSYNEQFF
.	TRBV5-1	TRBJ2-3	CASKALQPGTSPDTQYF
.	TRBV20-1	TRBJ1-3	CSARARGSGNTIYF
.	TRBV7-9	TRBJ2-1	CASSFPVSEQFF
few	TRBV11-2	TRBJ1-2	CASSLTTGGRWIDGYTF
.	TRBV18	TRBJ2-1	CASSGREQFF
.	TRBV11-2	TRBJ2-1	CASTFSDRNNEQFF
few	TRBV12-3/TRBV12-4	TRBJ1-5	CASTDREDQPQHF
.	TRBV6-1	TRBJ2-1	CASSRIPGLDPYNEQFF
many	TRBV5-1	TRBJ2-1	CASSFTSGLYNEQFF
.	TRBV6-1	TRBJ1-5	CASSEAQSNQPQHF
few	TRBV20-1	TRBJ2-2	CSARGANTGELFF
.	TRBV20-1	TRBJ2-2	CSARGTTNTGELFF
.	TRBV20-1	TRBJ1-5	CSARKGAGNQPQHF
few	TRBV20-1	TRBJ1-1	CSAAKDSMNTEAFF
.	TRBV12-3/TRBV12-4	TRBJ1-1	CASSRRQSPEAFF
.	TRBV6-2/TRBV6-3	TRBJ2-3	CASSYSKEGTDTQYF
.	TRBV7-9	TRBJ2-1	CASSLSSNREQFF
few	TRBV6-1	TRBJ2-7	CASSTTSGRGIYEQYF
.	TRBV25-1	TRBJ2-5	CASSELTGGETQYF
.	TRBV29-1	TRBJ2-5	CSVGQGQSKETQYF
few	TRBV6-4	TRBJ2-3	CASSDSPGITDTQYF
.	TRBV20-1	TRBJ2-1	CSARAPRLGPTYNEQFF
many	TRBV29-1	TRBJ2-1	CSVERLLNNEQFF
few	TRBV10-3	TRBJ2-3	CAISGLAGATDTQYF
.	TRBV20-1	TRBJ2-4	CSARGTGLAGNIQYF
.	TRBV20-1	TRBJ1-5	CSAIDRARQPQHF
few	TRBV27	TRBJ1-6	CASSFLADSYNSPLHF
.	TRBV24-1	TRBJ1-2	CATPPGFWGYTF
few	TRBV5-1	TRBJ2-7	CASYEGGGVYEQYF
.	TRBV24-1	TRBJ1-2	CATRTEGYGYTF
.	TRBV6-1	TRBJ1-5	CASRPTGVGNQPQHF
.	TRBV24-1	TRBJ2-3	CATSDQAKDTDTQYF
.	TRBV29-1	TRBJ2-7	CSVETSGSSYEQYF
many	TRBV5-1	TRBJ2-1	CASSRPRTSGSISSSYNEQFF
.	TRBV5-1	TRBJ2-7	CASSFEKLTSYEQYF
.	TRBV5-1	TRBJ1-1	CASRPYGGQNTEAFF
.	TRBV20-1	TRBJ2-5	CSDLGLGGTQYF
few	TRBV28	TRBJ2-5	CASSPGGQGAETQYF
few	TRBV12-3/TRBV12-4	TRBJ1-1	CASSYQEAEAFF
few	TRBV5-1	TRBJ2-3	CASSTGLAGAGDTQYF
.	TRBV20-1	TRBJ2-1	CSARDPGGPYNEQFF
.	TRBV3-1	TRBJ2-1	CASSQDWINEQFF
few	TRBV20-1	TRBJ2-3	CSARDPGQGGPDTQYF
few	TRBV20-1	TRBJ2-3	CSASRRLAGGMTDTQYF
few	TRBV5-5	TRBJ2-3	CASSLGVRQTTDTQYF
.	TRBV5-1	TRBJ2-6	CASSLVQGPGANVLTF
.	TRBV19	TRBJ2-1	CASSIAGGQYNEQFF
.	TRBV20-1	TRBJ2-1	CSARAGFSYNEQFF
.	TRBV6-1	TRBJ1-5	CASSEALGDFGQPQHF